These T cell receptor beta chains were read from a single sample in a study of cytomegalovirus exposure and HLA in healthy donors. Only in-frame clones appear in the TCRdb table, and some are missing; sequencing was by immunoSEQ multiplex PCR. The sample includes under 400,000 clones, approximately 91% seen only once; the top ten take around 0.96%. The sequencing input was PBMCs. Every receptor here comes from a man aged 25-40 years in good health and CMV-seronegative. CDR3s include the opening cysteine and the closing phenylalanine or tryptophan. A D gene is named only where the DNA matches it firmly. Clone size is given for some rows only: seen once, a few or many times, or a class if the clone is expanded.

>.|TRBV11-2|TRBJ1-5|.
TGTGCCAGCAGCTTAGATACGACAGGCAATCAGCCCCAGCATTTT
CASSLDTTGNQPQHF
>TRBD1|TRBV4-1|TRBJ1-1|.
TGCGCCAGCAGCCCCCTGACAGGGAGGAACACTGAAGCTTTCTTT
CASSPLTGRNTEAFF
>TRBD2|TRBV7-2|TRBJ2-7|.
TGTGCCAGCAGCTCGACTAGCGGGGGTAGCTACGAGCAGTACTTC
CASSSTSGGSYEQYF
>.|TRBV9|TRBJ2-1|.
TGTGCCAGCCGTGCGGGGGCTATTAACGATGAGCAGTTCTTC
CASRAGAINDEQFF
>.|TRBV10-3|TRBJ1-2|.
TGTGCCATCAGTGCCGGTTTAACTGGCTACACCTTC
CAISAGLTGYTF
>TRBD1|TRBV19|TRBJ2-1|once
TGTGCCAGTAGTACCCGACAGGGGATCGTCAATGAGCAGTTCTTC
CASSTRQGIVNEQFF
>.|TRBV19|TRBJ2-7|.
TGTGCCAGTAGCTCTAGCGTCTTTCGCTCCGAGCAGTACTTC
CASSSSVFRSEQYF
>TRBD1|TRBV6-5|TRBJ1-5|.
TGTGCCAGCAGCGGGACAGGCGGAGGGGAGCCCCAGCATTTT
CASSGTGGGEPQHF
>TRBD1|TRBV5-5|TRBJ1-2|.
TGTGCCAGCAGCACCGACAGGGAGGACTATGGCTACACCTTC
CASSTDREDYGYTF
>TRBD1|TRBV19|TRBJ2-1|.
TGTGCCAGTAGTATAGTAGGGGGCCAAAGCTCCTACAATGAGCAGTTCTTC
CASSIVGGQSSYNEQFF
>.|TRBV5-1|TRBJ2-7|.
TGCGCCAGCAGCTTCGGGGGGCCGGACGAGCAGTACTTC
CASSFGGPDEQYF
>.|TRBV15|TRBJ2-7|.
TGTGCCACCAGCAGAGGGACGCAGGGGACCTACGAGCAGTACTTC
CATSRGTQGTYEQYF
>TRBD1|TRBV4-1|TRBJ2-1|once
TGCGCCAGCAGCCAAAAGACAGGGGACTCCTACAATGAGCAGTTCTTC
CASSQKTGDSYNEQFF
>.|TRBV7-9|TRBJ1-5|.
TGTGCCAGCAGCCATGACAGTTTCGGCAATCAGCCCCAGCATTTT
CASSHDSFGNQPQHF
>TRBD1|TRBV6-5|TRBJ2-4|.
TGTGCCAGCAGGACAGGGAGCTTTTCCAAAAACATTCAGTACTTC
CASRTGSFSKNIQYF
>TRBD2|TRBV6-1|TRBJ2-5|.
TGTGCCAGCAGTGGATTAGCGGGGGGCTCGTTCCAAGAGACCCAGTACTTC
CASSGLAGGSFQETQYF
>TRBD1|TRBV4-3|TRBJ2-7|.
TGCGCCAGCAGCCAAGATAGACAGGGGGGTACCTACGAGCAGTACTTC
CASSQDRQGGTYEQYF
>TRBD1|TRBV4-1|TRBJ2-7|.
TGCGCCAGCAGCCAAGGTCAGACAGGGGTAAACTACGAGCAGTACTTC
CASSQGQTGVNYEQYF
>.|TRBV4-1|TRBJ2-2|once
TGCGCCAGCAGCCAAGGACGTTTCGGACTGCTGACCACCGGGGAGCTGTTTTTT
CASSQGRFGLLTTGELFF
>TRBD1|TRBV6-6|TRBJ2-1|.
TGTGCCACCCTAGACAGGGGGCTGAATGAGCAGTTCTTC
CATLDRGLNEQFF
>TRBD2|TRBV7-9|TRBJ2-5|.
TGTGCCAGCAGCTTAGGGCTAGCGGGTGAAGAGACCCAGTACTTC
CASSLGLAGEETQYF
>TRBD1|TRBV19|TRBJ1-6|.
TGTGCCAGTAGTATTCAGGGGGCCGATTATTCACCCCTCCACTTT
CASSIQGADYSPLHF
>.|TRBV6-6|TRBJ2-2|.
TGTGCCAGCAGTTACTCTCCCAGGGTGACCGGGGAGCTGTTTTTT
CASSYSPRVTGELFF
>.|TRBV6-5|TRBJ1-1|.
TGTGCCAGCAGTTACTCGAGAAGTATGCTCACTGAAGCTTTCTTT
CASSYSRSMLTEAFF
>TRBD1|TRBV7-9|TRBJ1-4|.
TGTGCCAGCAGCCTACTTCTAGGGACAGACAATGAAAAACTGTTTTTT
CASSLLLGTDNEKLFF
>.|TRBV5-1|TRBJ2-1|.
TGCGCCAGCAGCTTGGAAACCGTCCGGTTCAATGAGCAGTTCTTC
CASSLETVRFNEQFF
>.|TRBV7-9|TRBJ1-2|once
TGTGCCAGCAGCTTAGAGGCAGGGTCCCCCTATGGCTACACCTTC
CASSLEAGSPYGYTF
>TRBD2|TRBV7-8|TRBJ2-7|.
TGTGCCAGCAGCTCTAGTCGGGGGGGCTCCTACGAGCAGTACTTC
CASSSSRGGSYEQYF
>.|TRBV7-8|TRBJ2-7|.
TGTGCCAGCAGCTTAGGGGGCCCCCTTCTAGAGCAGTACTTC
CASSLGGPLLEQYF
>TRBD1|TRBV5-1|TRBJ2-5|.
TGCGCCAGCAGCTTGGATGGGGACAGGGTCGCAGAGACCCAGTACTTC
CASSLDGDRVAETQYF
>TRBD1|TRBV2|TRBJ1-5|.
TGTGCCAGCCGAAGACAGGGGTTAAATCAGCCCCAGCATTTT
CASRRQGLNQPQHF
>TRBD1|TRBV6-5|TRBJ2-7|.
TGTGCCAGCAGGACGGACAGGTTTCCCTACGAGCAGTACTTC
CASRTDRFPYEQYF
>.|TRBV13|TRBJ2-7|few
TGTGCCAGCAGCCTAAGGGGATCCTACGAGCAGTACTTC
CASSLRGSYEQYF
>.|TRBV19|TRBJ2-2|.
TGTGCCAGTACCCGACAGACGAACACCGGGGAGCTGTTTTTT
CASTRQTNTGELFF
>.|TRBV7-2|TRBJ2-3|.
TGTGCCAGCAGCCGGGACTTCACAGATACGCAGTATTTT
CASSRDFTDTQYF
>TRBD1|TRBV27|TRBJ1-2|few
TGTGCCAGCAGTTTGACAGGGGCTAACTATGGCTACACCTTC
CASSLTGANYGYTF
>.|TRBV29-1|TRBJ2-3|.
TGCAGCGTTGAAACGGTTTCATTTGATACGCAGTATTTT
CSVETVSFDTQYF
>TRBD1|TRBV30|TRBJ2-5|once
TGTGCCTGGAGTTTGGACAGGAAAGGGACCCAGTACTTC
CAWSLDRKGTQYF
>TRBD2|TRBV18|TRBJ2-1|.
TGTGCCAGCTCCCGGACTAGCGGGGGTGGAGCCTACAATGAGCAGTTCTTC
CASSRTSGGGAYNEQFF
>TRBD1|TRBV11-2|TRBJ1-3|.
TGTGCCAGCAGCCTACAGGGGGCTGATGGAAACACCATATATTTT
CASSLQGADGNTIYF
>.|TRBV5-1|TRBJ1-2|.
TGCGCCAGCAGCCCGGCGGGCGGGGTCAACTATGGCTACACCTTC
CASSPAGGVNYGYTF
>TRBD1|TRBV5-1|TRBJ2-3|.
TGCGCCAGCAGCATCGACAGGGGTAGTAGCACAGATACGCAGTATTTT
CASSIDRGSSTDTQYF
>.|TRBV6-1|TRBJ2-1|.
TGTTTGACGAAGGGGTCCTACAATGAGCAGTTCTTC
CLTKGSYNEQFF
>.|TRBV5-1|TRBJ2-7|.
TGCGCCAGCAACGTGGGGGGTTCCTACGAGCAGTACTTC
CASNVGGSYEQYF
>.|TRBV30|TRBJ2-3|.
TGTGCCTGGAGTCCAAGCACAGATACGCAGTATTTT
CAWSPSTDTQYF
>TRBD1|TRBV5-1|TRBJ1-4|.
TGCGCCAGCAGCTTGGGGACAGGGGGCATGATGGGTGAAAAACTGTTTTTT
CASSLGTGGMMGEKLFF
>.|TRBV10-3|TRBJ1-2|.
TGTGCCATCAGATTCTCGTCTTCGAGCGGCTACACCTTC
CAIRFSSSSGYTF
>.|TRBV2|TRBJ2-1|.
TGTGCCAGCAGTGCCCTTATCTCCTACAATGAGCAGTTCTTC
CASSALISYNEQFF
>.|TRBV27|TRBJ1-2|.
TGTGCCAGCAGTGAAGATCCGACTTACGATGGCTACACCTTC
CASSEDPTYDGYTF
>.|TRBV11-2|TRBJ1-5|.
TGTGCCAGCAGCTTGGGGACAAAGAATCAGCCCCAGCATTTT
CASSLGTKNQPQHF
>.|TRBV6-1|TRBJ1-5|.
TGTGCCAGCAGTGACAGATCTGACAATCAGCCCCAGCATTTT
CASSDRSDNQPQHF
>TRBD1|TRBV27|TRBJ1-2|.
TGTGCCAGCAGTTGGGACAGTAACTATGGCTACACCTTC
CASSWDSNYGYTF
>TRBD1|TRBV5-1|TRBJ1-2|.
TGCGCCAGCAGCTGGACAGGGAACTATGGCTACACCTTC
CASSWTGNYGYTF
>TRBD2|TRBV2|TRBJ2-7|.
TGTGCCAGCAGGGGTTGGGGGGGTAGGTACGAGCAGTACTTC
CASRGWGGRYEQYF
>TRBD1|TRBV13|TRBJ2-7|.
TGTGCCAGCAGCTCAGGACAGGATACCTACGAGCAGTACTTC
CASSSGQDTYEQYF
>.|TRBV19|TRBJ2-7|.
TGTGCCAGTCGGTCGAGGGCCACCTACGAGCAGTACTTC
CASRSRATYEQYF